These 9 T cell receptor beta chains came from one sample sequenced in a study of cytomegalovirus exposure and HLA in healthy donors. 60 Vbeta and 13 Jbeta primers were used in PCR. TCRdb's table, derived via immunoSEQ multiplex PCR, lists solely in-frame clones and lacks some. Of more than 85,000 clones listed, about 74% are singletons. Sequenced material: PBMCs. These receptors all stem from a female donor in good health and CMV-seronegative.

In its sample, this clone was seen once. The CDR3 reads CASSLEQAINNQPQHF. DNA of the CDR3: TGTGCCAGCAGTTTAGAACAGGCGATAAACAATCAGCCCCAGCATTTT. The chain is built from TRBV28 and TRBJ1-5; D may be TRBD1 (5 bases). Germline V gene data show CDR1 as MDHEN and CDR2 as SYDVKM. V was pared by 2 bases and J by 3 bases, with 14 bases between. The CDR3 length is 16 residues. The full variable domain, completed using reference TRBV28 and TRBJ1-5, is DVKVTQSSRYLVKRTGEKVFLECVQDMDHENMFWYRQDPGLGLRLIYFSYDVKMKEKGDIPEGYSVSREKKERFSLILESASTNQTSMYLCASSLEQAINNQPQHFGDGTRLSIL.

This clone was found a few times. This chain joins TRBV18 and TRBJ1-1; 7 positions match TRBD1. The germline gives CDR1 KGHSH, CDR2 LQKENI. The CDR3 sequence is 15 residues long. V dropped 4 bases and J dropped 0; count of bases not matched to a gene: 5. In nucleotides, the CDR3 is TGTGCCAGCTCACTGGGACAGCTTTTGAACACTGAAGCTTTCTTT. It encodes CASSLGQLLNTEAFF.

The chain is built from TRBV19 and TRBJ1-3, with D uncertain. V was cut by 3 bases and J by 4 bases, with 4 bases left in between. CDR3 length: 12 amino acids. Germline V gives CDR1 LNHDA, CDR2 SQIVND (reference sequence). The CDR3 spells CASSIQGNTIYF. The CDR3 region has the DNA TGTGCCAGTAGTATCCAGGGAAACACCATATATTTT.

The chain uses TRBV5-1 and TRBJ1-2; the D gene is possibly TRBD1 (5 bases). This CDR3 region has 14 residues. V shed 4 bases and J shed 4 bases, with 14 bases lying between them. The germline V gene has CDR1 SGHRS and CDR2 YFSETQ. The CDR3 sequence: CASSATTVSYGYTF. Here the CDR3 DNA reads TGCGCCAGCAGCGCCACGACAGTTTCCTATGGCTACACCTTC.

The V gene is TRBV6-5, the J gene TRBJ1-2, with 9 bases that match TRBD1. The V segment lost 6 bases and the J segment 6 bases; nucleotides outside the gene matches: 8. CDR1 is MNHEY, CDR2 SVGAGI, per germline. The CDR3 runs 14 residues. The CDR3 nucleotides read TGTGCCAGCAGACTAGGACAGGGGAGGAATGGCTACACCTTC. It yields the protein CASRLGQGRNGYTF.

This rearrangement joins TRBV6-5 to TRBJ2-5; 7 nucleotides match TRBD2. This CDR3 contains 15 residues. Germline V CDR1 and CDR2: MNHEY, SVGAGI. V lost 3 bases to trimming and J lost 2 bases; unmatched junction nucleotides: 6. The CDR3 nucleotides are TGTGCCAGCAGTTATGGGAAGCGGGAACAAGAGACCCAGTACTTC. It yields the protein CASSYGKREQETQYF.

This clone was seen a single time. The rearrangement uses TRBV18 and TRBJ2-5; 13 bases match TRBD2. The CDR3 runs 15 residues. The germline V gene encodes CDR1 KGHSH and CDR2 LQKENI. The trim removed 2 bases at V and 5 bases at J, leaving 2 bases unmatched. The DNA for the CDR3 is TGTGCCAGCTCACCAGCACTAGCGGGAGGGGAGACCCAGTACTTC. Protein: CASSPALAGGETQYF. Filled out from reference TRBV18 and TRBJ2-5, the complete variable domain reads NAGVMQNPRHLVRRRGQEARLRCSPMKGHSHVYWYRQLPEEGLKFMVYLQKENIIDESGMPKERFSAEFPKEGPSILRIQQVVRGDSAAYFCASSPALAGGETQYFGPGTRLLVL.

V gene TRBV7-3 combines with J gene TRBJ1-2; D unclear. CDR1 is SGHTA and CDR2 is FQGTGA in the germline V gene. Trimming shortened V by 0 bases and J by 4 bases, and 12 bases separated the two germline ends. The CDR3 spans 15 residues. The CDR3 nucleotides read TGTGCCAGCAGCTTAACTCCGGGGTCGTTCTATGGCTACACCTTC. It codes for CASSLTPGSFYGYTF.

This chain connects TRBV4-1 to TRBJ1-2; maybe TRBD1 (6 bases). The CDR3 has 14 amino acids. In germline, CDR1 is MGHRA, CDR2 YSYEKL. Trimming removed 3 bases at V and 7 bases at J, with 15 bases between. CDR3 sequence: CASSHEQGGSGYTF. CDR3 DNA: TGCGCCAGCAGCCACGAACAGGGTGGGTCTGGCTACACCTTC.